This T cell receptor (beta chain) was sequenced during a study of blood T cell repertoires in COVID-19. Looking at the study overall: Nucleic acid was either cDNA or gDNA, and it came from T cells, B-cell-depleted T cells, or PBMCs.

Losses at the gene ends were 8 bases for V and 4 bases for J; bases not matched to a gene: 0. Per germline, CDR1 LGHDT and CDR2 YNNKEL (reference sequence). This CDR3 has 12 amino acids. Original processing notes: Reference gene primer amplification in the assay estimated nucleated cell counts. Using immunoSEQ multiplex PCR, the repertoire was profiled, and TCRdb retains in-frame clones only, with some absent. That table is the source of V, J and clone size, and D and trimming were worked out from the DNA. The table lists around 95,000 clones, more than 65% of them singletons. The chain is built from TRBV3-1 (or the pseudogene TRBV3-2) and TRBJ2-3, with 10 positions matching TRBD1. The sequence derives from a man aged 70 or older with active or convalescent COVID-19. The material sequenced was peripheral blood. CDR3 nucleotides: TGTGCCAGCGGGACAGGGGCAGATACGCAGTATTTT. This codes for CASGTGADTQYF.